Below are 10 T cell receptor beta chains sequenced from a single sample in a study of blood T cells in healthy people across ages. Primed by a sample-barcoded 5' primer and a J-beta primer mix, a second PCR proceeded for 7 to 11 cycles. TCRdb passed the 5' RACE reads through MiXCR, listing each CDR3 protein once. The data contain 1.5 million to 2 million distinct CDR3 sequences, around half of them singletons. Specimen: blood. The receptors derive from a woman aged 40-49 years in good health.

V usage is TRBV27 and J usage is TRBJ2-1, with D hard to call. Germline V CDR1 and CDR2: MNHEY, SMNVEV (reference sequence). Deletions cut 2 bases from V and 0 bases from J, with 14 bases between. This CDR3 is 17 amino acids long. The CDR3 DNA sequence: TGTGCCAGCAGTTTAACGGGCGCCCGGAGCTCCTACAATGAGCAGTTCTTC. As protein: CASSLTGARSSYNEQFF.

The rearrangement links TRBV14 to TRBJ2-4; TRBD2 is a possible D gene (6 bases). The DNA matches TRBJ2-7 better at its end, which makes the J call doubtful. There are 15 residues in the CDR3. Germline-derived CDR1 and CDR2 are SGHDN and FVKESK. The CDR3 spells CASSLLGLPPYEQYF. CDR3 DNA: TGTGCCAGCAGTTTGCTGGGACTTCCGCCCTACGAGCAGTACTTC.

V usage is TRBV29-1 and J usage is TRBJ2-3; tentatively, D is TRBD1 or TRBD2 (5 bases each). Trimming stripped 7 bases from V and 2 bases from J, with 16 bases between. CDR1 is SQVTM and CDR2 is ANQGSEA in the germline V gene. This CDR3 is 14 amino acids long. As DNA, the CDR3 is TGCAGCGCCCTAAGGGACGGCCCCACAGATACGCAGTATTTT. Translation: CSALRDGPTDTQYF.

For this clonotype: A far bigger clonotype differs at one base, so this is likely a read error. The CDR3 region is CACSLRGNEQFF. As DNA, the CDR3 is TGTGCCTGCAGCTTACGGGGGAATGAGCAGTTCTTC. V and J are TRBV7-9 and TRBJ2-1; a weak D match, TRBD2 (6 bases). This CDR3 spans 12 amino acids. Germline CDR1 SEHNR, CDR2 FQNEAQ (reference sequence). Combining the CDR3 with reference TRBV7-9 and TRBJ2-1 gives the whole variable domain DTGVSQNPRHKITKRGQNVTFRCDPISEHNRLYWYRQTLGQGPEFLTYFQNEAQLEKSRLLSDRFSAERPKGSFSTLEIQRTEQGDSAMYLCACSLRGNEQFFGPGTRLTVL.

This rearrangement joins TRBV4-3 to TRBJ1-1; 8 bases match TRBD1. The CDR3 length is 14 residues. The V gene end was trimmed by 4 bases and the J gene end by 7 bases; junction bases not matched to a gene: 8. The V gene's germline CDR1 is LGHNA and CDR2 YSLEER. This chain's CDR3 is CASSPGQAFDEAFF. The DNA for the CDR3 is TGCGCCAGCAGCCCGGGACAGGCTTTTGATGAAGCTTTCTTT.

The rearrangement joins TRBV4-1 to TRBJ1-1; possible D gene TRBD1, 5 bases. CDR1 and CDR2 from the germline V gene are MGHRA and YSYEKL. CDR3 length: 16 residues. V lost 1 base and J 3 bases, leaving 15 bases between the germline ends. This chain's CDR3 is CASSQVPTAADTEAFF. DNA of the CDR3: TGCGCCAGCAGCCAAGTCCCGACAGCGGCAGACACTGAAGCTTTCTTT.

The chain is built from TRBV7-3 and TRBJ2-1; TRBD1 matches at 7 bases. CDR3 size: 15 residues. After removal of 1 base from V and 4 bases from J, the junction contained 4 bases not matched to a gene. CDR1 SGHTA and CDR2 FQGTGA come from the germline V gene. The CDR3 DNA reads TGTGCCAGCAGCTTAATAGCGACAGGGTACAATGAGCAGTTCTTC. It encodes CASSLIATGYNEQFF.

J is TRBJ2-3 and V is TRBV3-1, with D maybe TRBD2 (5 bases). Germline V CDR1 and CDR2: LGHDT, YNNKEL (reference sequence). The V and J ends lost 3 bases and 0 bases respectively, with 16 bases between them. The CDR3 sequence is 17 residues long. As DNA, the CDR3 is TGTGCCAGCAGCCAGATGGAGAGGCGGACTAGCACAGATACGCAGTATTTT. Its protein product is CASSQMERRTSTDTQYF.

This clonotype was observed a handful of times. The rearrangement uses TRBV4-3 and TRBJ1-2, with 12 bases that match TRBD1. The CDR3 is 16 amino acids. Trimming removed 0 bases from V and 8 bases from J; junction bases left unmatched: 7. CDR1 is LGHNA and CDR2 is YSLEER in the germline V gene. The CDR3, as DNA: TGCGCCAGCAGCCAAGATGGGACAGGGGGCACGGGAGGCTACACCTTC. Encoded protein: CASSQDGTGGTGGYTF.

As DNA, the CDR3 is TGCGCCAGCAGAGACCGACAGGGACTGAGCTCCGAGCAGTACTTC. Translating it yields CASRDRQGLSSEQYF. V and J are TRBV10-2 and TRBJ2-5; TRBD1 might be the D (7 bases). The J call may be faulty, since TRBJ2-7 better matches the DNA end. Looked up from germline, CDR1 is WSHSY and CDR2 is SAAADI. The CDR3 has 15 residues.